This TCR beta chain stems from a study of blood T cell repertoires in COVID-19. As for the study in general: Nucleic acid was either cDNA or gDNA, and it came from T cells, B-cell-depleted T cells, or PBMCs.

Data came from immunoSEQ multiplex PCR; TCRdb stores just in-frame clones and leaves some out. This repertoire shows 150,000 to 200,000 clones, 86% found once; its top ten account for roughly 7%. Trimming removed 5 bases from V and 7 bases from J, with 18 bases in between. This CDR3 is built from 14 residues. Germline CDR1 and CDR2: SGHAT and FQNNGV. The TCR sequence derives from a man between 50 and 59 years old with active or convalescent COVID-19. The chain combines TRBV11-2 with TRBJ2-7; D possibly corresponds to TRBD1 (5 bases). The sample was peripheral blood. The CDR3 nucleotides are TGTGCCAGCAGCGTCGGCAGGGATCCTCGGGAGCAGTACTTC. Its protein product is CASSVGRDPREQYF.